The T cell receptor (beta chain) described here comes from a study of brain T cells in children with intractable seizures. Clones were read by immunoSEQ multiplex PCR, and TCRdb kept only the in-frame ones, dropping some. Of 65,000 to 85,000 clones listed, more than 85% were seen once; the top ten hold 1.5%. Germline V gene lookup returns CDR1 ENHRY and CDR2 SYGVKD. There are 13 residues in the CDR3. V was pared by 6 bases and J by 5 bases, with 4 bases of the junction left unmatched. The chain couples TRBV10-3 to TRBJ2-1; TRBD1 matches 7 bases. The TCR sequence derives from a boy in the first two years of life with tuberous sclerosis and intractable seizures. The material sequenced was peripheral blood, taken at surgery. The CDR3 nucleotides read TGTGCCATCAGGTTGGGGACAGACAATGAGCAGTTCTTC. It specifies CAIRLGTDNEQFF.